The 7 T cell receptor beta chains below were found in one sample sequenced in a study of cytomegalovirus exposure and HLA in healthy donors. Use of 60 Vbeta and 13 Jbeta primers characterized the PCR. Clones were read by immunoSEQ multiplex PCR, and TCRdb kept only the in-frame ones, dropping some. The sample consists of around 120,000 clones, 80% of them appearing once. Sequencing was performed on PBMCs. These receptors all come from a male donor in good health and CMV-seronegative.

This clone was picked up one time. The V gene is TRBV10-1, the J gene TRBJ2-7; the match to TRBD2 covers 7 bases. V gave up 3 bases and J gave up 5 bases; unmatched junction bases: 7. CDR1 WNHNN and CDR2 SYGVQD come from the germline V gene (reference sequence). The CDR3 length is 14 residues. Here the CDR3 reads CASSDGLVGDEQYF. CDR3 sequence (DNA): TGCGCCAGCAGTGACGGACTAGTCGGGGACGAGCAGTACTTC.

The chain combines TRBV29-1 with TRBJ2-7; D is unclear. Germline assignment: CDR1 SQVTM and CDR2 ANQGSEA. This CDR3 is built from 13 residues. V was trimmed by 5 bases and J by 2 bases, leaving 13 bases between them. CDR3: CSVSGRPAYEQYF. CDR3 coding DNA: TGCAGCGTTTCGGGTCGCCCGGCCTACGAGCAGTACTTC.

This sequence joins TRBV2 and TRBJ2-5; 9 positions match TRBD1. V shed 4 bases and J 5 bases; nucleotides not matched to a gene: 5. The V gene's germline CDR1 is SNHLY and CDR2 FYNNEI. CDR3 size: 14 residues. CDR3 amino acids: CASSGTGEWETQYF. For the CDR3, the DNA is TGTGCCAGCAGTGGGACAGGGGAATGGGAGACCCAGTACTTC.

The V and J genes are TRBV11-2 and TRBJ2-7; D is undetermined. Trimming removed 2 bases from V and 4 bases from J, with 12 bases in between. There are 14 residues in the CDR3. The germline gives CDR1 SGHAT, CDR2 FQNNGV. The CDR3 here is CASSLTPGSYEQYF. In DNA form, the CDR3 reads TGTGCCAGCAGCTTAACTCCAGGTTCGTACGAGCAGTACTTC.

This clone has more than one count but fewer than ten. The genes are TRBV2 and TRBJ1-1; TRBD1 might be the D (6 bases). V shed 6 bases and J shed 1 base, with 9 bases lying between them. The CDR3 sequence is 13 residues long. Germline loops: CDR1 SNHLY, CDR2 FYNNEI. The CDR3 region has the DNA TGTGCCAGCAGGACAGGTTGGAACACTGAAGCTTTCTTT. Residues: CASRTGWNTEAFF. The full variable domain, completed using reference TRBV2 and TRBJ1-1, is EPEVTQTPSHQVTQMGQEVILRCVPISNHLYFYWYRQILGQKVEFLVSFYNNEISEKSEIFDDQFSVERPDGSNFTLKIRSTKLEDSAMYFCASRTGWNTEAFFGQGTRLTVV.

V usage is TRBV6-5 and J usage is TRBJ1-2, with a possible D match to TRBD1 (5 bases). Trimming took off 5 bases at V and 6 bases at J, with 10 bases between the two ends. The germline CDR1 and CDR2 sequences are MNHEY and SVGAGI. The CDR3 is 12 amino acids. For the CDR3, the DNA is TGTGCCAGCAGTGCGACAGTAAATGGCTACACCTTC. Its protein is CASSATVNGYTF.

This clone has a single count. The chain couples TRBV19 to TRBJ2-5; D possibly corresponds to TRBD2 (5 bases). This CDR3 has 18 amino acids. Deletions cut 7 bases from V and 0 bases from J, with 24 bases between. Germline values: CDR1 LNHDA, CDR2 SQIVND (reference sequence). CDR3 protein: CASTIRGMLRGDQETQYF. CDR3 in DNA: TGTGCCAGTACTATCCGGGGTATGTTGAGAGGAGACCAAGAGACCCAGTACTTC.